These T cell receptor beta chains were read from a single sample in a study of blood T cells in healthy people across ages. TCRdb reanalysed the 5' RACE reads using MiXCR and keeps one entry per CDR3 protein. The repertoire has some 1,000,000 distinct CDR3 sequences, 20% to 25% of them found once; the top ten carry around 0.75%. This same sample was also part of a study on T cells of mothers and their children.

Sequencing was done on a sample of blood. These receptors were obtained from a girl aged 2-10 years in good health. Both conserved end residues are part of each CDR3. The D gene is left open where the match is weak. Clone size, where shown, is once, few, many, or a class for clones that have expanded.

TRBV15	-	TRBJ2-5	TRBD2	CATSRRLAAQETQYF	TGTGCCACCAGCAGACGACTAGCGGCCCAAGAGACCCAGTACTTC
TRBV20-1	-	TRBJ2-7	-	CSARDRTGVGYEQYF	TGCAGTGCTAGAGATAGAACAGGCGTTGGCTACGAGCAGTACTTC
TRBV12-3/TRBV12-4	once	TRBJ2-7	-	CASSFEEGNYEQYF	TGTGCCAGCAGTTTCGAAGAGGGTAACTACGAGCAGTACTTC
TRBV5-1	few	TRBJ2-7	-	CASSLGTLTYEQYF	TGCGCCAGCAGCTTGGGTACCTTAACCTACGAGCAGTACTTC
TRBV29-1	-	TRBJ2-3	-	CSVNLGSTDTQYF	TGCAGCGTTAATCTTGGCTCAACAGATACGCAGTATTTT
TRBV12-3/TRBV12-4	few	TRBJ1-3	-	CASRPSGNTIYF	TGTGCCAGCAGACCTAGTGGAAACACCATATATTTT
TRBV29-1	-	TRBJ2-7	TRBD2	CSVEGLAGKEQYF	TGCAGCGTCGAAGGACTAGCGGGAAAAGAGCAGTACTTC
TRBV7-9	-	TRBJ2-2	-	CASSLPFTTGELFF	TGTGCCAGCAGCCTTCCTTTCACCACCGGGGAGCTGTTTTTT
TRBV10-3	few	TRBJ2-3	-	CAIGEKQRTPDTQYF	TGTGCCATCGGTGAAAAACAGAGAACACCAGATACGCAGTATTTT
TRBV6-5	once	TRBJ2-3	TRBD1	CASSYGTETDTQYF	TGTGCCAGCAGTTATGGGACAGAAACAGATACGCAGTATTTT
TRBV28	-	TRBJ2-7	TRBD2	CASTGTSGLTYEQYF	TGTGCCAGCACCGGGACTAGCGGGCTAACCTACGAGCAGTACTTC
TRBV5-1	-	TRBJ2-1	-	CASSDGGTGYNEQFF	TGCGCCAGCAGCGACGGCGGGACGGGGTACAATGAGCAGTTCTTC
TRBV29-1	-	TRBJ1-2	-	CSVEDPQGIWGYTF	TGCAGCGTTGAAGATCCTCAGGGGATTTGGGGCTACACCTTC
TRBV28	many	TRBJ2-1	-	CASSFRRGNEQFF	TGTGCCAGCAGTTTCCGGCGGGGCAATGAGCAGTTCTTC
TRBV29-1	few	TRBJ1-2	TRBD1	CSVFTFLGPGEIRDRSYGYTF	TGCAGCGTTTTTACCTTCCTGGGCCCCGGAGAAATCCGGGACAGAAGTTATGGCTACACCTTC
TRBV7-2	-	TRBJ1-5	-	CASSLAMNQPQHF	TGTGCCAGCAGCTTAGCAATGAATCAGCCCCAGCATTTT
TRBV7-3	-	TRBJ2-5	TRBD2	CASTVSGTYQETQYF	TGTGCCAGCACTGTAAGCGGGACCTATCAAGAGACCCAGTACTTC
TRBV5-1	few	TRBJ2-7	-	CASSLVGGGREQYF	TGCGCCAGCAGCTTGGTAGGTGGGGGCCGCGAGCAGTACTTC
TRBV11-1	-	TRBJ2-5	-	CASSQAGLVEEIQYF	TGTGCCAGCAGCCAAGCGGGTCTTGTGGAAGAGATCCAGTACTTC
TRBV12-3/TRBV12-4	-	TRBJ1-1	-	CASKLGGTDEAFF	TGTGCCAGCAAACTGGGCGGGACCGACGAAGCTTTCTTT
TRBV3-1	few	TRBJ2-7	-	CASSQGTDEQYF	TGTGCCAGCAGCCAAGGGACGGACGAGCAGTACTTC
TRBV29-1	-	TRBJ1-1	-	CSVEIEVTEAFF	TGCAGCGTTGAGATCGAAGTCACTGAAGCTTTCTTT
TRBV2	-	TRBJ2-3	TRBD2	CASSDLFGSGSEDTQYF	TGTGCCAGCAGTGACCTCTTCGGTAGCGGGAGTGAAGATACGCAGTATTTT
TRBV10-3	-	TRBJ2-7	-	CAISAGSYEQYF	TGTGCCATCAGCGCGGGGAGCTACGAGCAGTACTTC
TRBV6-5	-	TRBJ2-7	-	CASGDMGPVYEQYF	TGTGCCAGCGGGGATATGGGGCCAGTCTACGAGCAGTACTTC
TRBV29-1	few	TRBJ2-3	-	CSVEDTTGGAPDTQYF	TGCAGCGTTGAAGATACTACTGGAGGGGCCCCGGATACGCAGTATTTT
TRBV7-2	few	TRBJ2-5	-	CASSLVGASGVETQYF	TGTGCCAGCAGCTTAGTTGGGGCTTCTGGCGTTGAGACCCAGTACTTC
TRBV20-1	-	TRBJ1-5	TRBD1	CSALDRDQPQHF	TGCAGTGCTCTCGACAGGGACCAGCCCCAGCATTTT
TRBV20-1	-	TRBJ2-3	-	CSAIGLDTQYF	TGCAGTGCTATAGGCCTAGATACGCAGTATTTT
TRBV29-1	-	TRBJ1-2	-	CSVAENRGGYTF	TGCAGCGTTGCCGAAAATCGGGGTGGCTACACCTTC
TRBV12-3/TRBV12-4	-	TRBJ1-1	TRBD1	CASSQNSAGTANTEAFF	TGTGCCAGCAGTCAAAATTCTGCCGGGACAGCGAACACTGAAGCTTTCTTT
TRBV27	few	TRBJ2-3	TRBD2	CASSPRTSGNTDTQYF	TGTGCCAGCAGTCCTCGGACTAGCGGGAACACAGATACGCAGTATTTT
TRBV27	-	TRBJ1-5	-	CASTMVAGNQPQHF	TGTGCCAGCACCATGGTGGCGGGCAATCAGCCCCAGCATTTT
TRBV5-1	few	TRBJ2-5	-	CASSLTSDGQTQYF	TGCGCCAGCAGCTTGACTAGTGACGGGCAGACCCAGTACTTC
TRBV29-1	few	TRBJ1-4	-	CSALLREEKLFF	TGCAGCGCCCTCTTAAGAGAGGAAAAACTGTTTTTT